The 31 T cell receptor beta chains presented below share a single source sample, sequenced in a study of T cell changes during pregnancy in multiple sclerosis. The data were produced by immunoSEQ multiplex PCR, yet TCRdb's version contains in-frame clones alone and is incomplete. The table lists 60,000 or so clones, roughly 95% of them singletons, with approximately 0.36% in the top ten. The starting material was CD4+ T cells from peripheral blood mononuclear cells, obtained before pregnancy. These receptors all come from a female donor with multiple sclerosis, enrolled in a pregnancy study.

The rearrangement joins TRBV7-9 to TRBJ1-1, with 8 bases aligning to TRBD1. The junction had 5 bases not matched to a gene; V was cut back by 4 bases and J by 1 base. CDR3 length: 15 amino acids. Germline V gene sequence: CDR1 SEHNR, CDR2 FQNEAQ (reference sequence). For the CDR3, the DNA is TGTGCCAGCAGCTCATTCGGGACAGGGAACACTGAAGCTTTCTTT. Translation: CASSSFGTGNTEAFF.

The J gene is TRBJ2-5, the V gene TRBV5-5; 9 nucleotides align to TRBD1. There are 13 residues in the CDR3. With 4 bases clipped from V and 7 bases from J, the junction kept 5 bases outside the gene matches. The V gene's germline CDR1 is SGHKS and CDR2 YYEKEE (reference sequence). In nucleotides, the CDR3 is TGTGCCAGCAGCCCGACAGGGGGGACGACCCAGTACTTC. Protein product: CASSPTGGTTQYF.

The chain recombines TRBV7-9 with TRBJ2-1, with 7 bases lining up with TRBD2. In germline, CDR1 is SEHNR, CDR2 FQNEAQ (reference sequence). V trimming: 3 bases; J trimming: 9 bases; junction bases outside the gene matches: 5. The CDR3 contains 13 residues. The CDR3 protein is CASSFSSGTEQFF. In nucleotides, the CDR3 is TGTGCCAGCAGCTTTTCAAGCGGGACTGAGCAGTTCTTC.

V and J are TRBV2 and TRBJ2-7, with D perhaps matching TRBD1 (6 bases). With 7 bases removed from V and 0 bases from J, the gap between germline ends came to 13 bases. This CDR3 is 14 amino acids long. CDR1 and CDR2 (germline): SNHLY, FYNNEI. CDR3 nucleotide sequence: TGTGCCAGCACCCTAAGGGGGACCTCCTACGAGCAGTACTTC. This translates into CASTLRGTSYEQYF.

Only one count was recorded for this clone. The V gene is TRBV5-1, the J gene TRBJ1-3; 9 bases match TRBD1. From germline, CDR1 is SGHRS and CDR2 YFSETQ. The CDR3 loop spans 15 amino acids. The trim removed 7 bases at V and 0 bases at J, leaving 5 bases unmatched. The CDR3 sequence is CASGTGSVSGNTIYF. The DNA for the CDR3 is TGCGCCAGCGGGACAGGGAGTGTCTCTGGAAACACCATATATTTT.

V and J are TRBV28 and TRBJ1-2; TRBD1 matches 12 bases. The length of the CDR3 is 17 residues. With V trimmed by 6 bases and J by 8 bases, 16 bases remained unmatched. Germline CDR1 MDHEN, CDR2 SYDVKM. The CDR3 protein is CASRGAGTGGAMNGYTF. The CDR3 DNA reads as TGTGCCAGCAGGGGGGCCGGGACAGGGGGCGCGATGAACGGCTACACCTTC.

This clone appeared a few times. The V call is TRBV16, the J call TRBJ1-3, with D unclear. Trimming stripped 4 bases from V and 7 bases from J, with 5 bases between. CDR1 is KGHSY, CDR2 FQNENV, per germline. This CDR3 is built from 11 residues. CDR3 in DNA: TGTGCCAGCAGCCCCGAGAACACCATATATTTT. It is translated as CASSPENTIYF.

This clone was recorded once. This sequence joins TRBV6-1 and TRBJ2-7, with 9 bases that match TRBD1. Per the germline V gene, CDR1 is MNHNS and CDR2 is SASEGT. V gave up 6 bases and J gave up 6 bases; unmatched junction bases: 9. CDR3 length: 14 residues. Written as DNA, the CDR3 is TGTGCCAGCAGAACCGGGACAGGGTTCGGCGAGCAGTACTTC. It translates to CASRTGTGFGEQYF.

This rearrangement joins TRBV12-2 to TRBJ2-1; the D call of TRBD2 is as the table states it, not checked on the DNA. TRBV12-2 is deemed a pseudogene. There are 18 residues in the CDR3. DNA of the CDR3: TGTGCAAGTCGCTTGTCAGGGAATCGCGCGGGAATTTACAATGAGCAGTTCTTC. The encoded protein is CASRLSGNRAGIYNEQFF.

The chain is built from TRBV4-1 and TRBJ1-2, with a possible D match to TRBD1 (5 bases). Germline CDR1 MGHRA, CDR2 YSYEKL. The CDR3 has 17 residues. The ends were cut back, 0 bases at V and 4 bases at J, with 18 bases in the middle. The CDR3 DNA follows: TGCGCCAGCAGCCAAGAAGGGGTAGGGGCCCTTGGCTATGGCTACACCTTC. It codes for CASSQEGVGALGYGYTF.

The rearrangement joins TRBV27 to TRBJ2-3; 9 bases are a match to TRBD2. The CDR3 length is 16 residues. J was trimmed by 11 bases and V by 4 bases; bases with no gene match: 16. Germline CDR1 and CDR2: MNHEY and SMNVEV (reference sequence). In DNA form, the CDR3 reads TGTGCCAGCAGTTCGCCGCTGCGGGAGGGGCCCAGGGGGCAGTATTTT. It codes for CASSSPLREGPRGQYF.

V usage is TRBV6-6 and J usage is TRBJ2-1, with TRBD2 matching 11 bases. Trimming removed 6 bases from V and 1 base from J; junction bases left unmatched: 5. Germline-derived CDR1 and CDR2 are MNHNY and SVGAGI (reference sequence). This CDR3 is 16 amino acids long. This CDR3 reads CASSDSGRGSYNEQFF. In DNA, the CDR3 is TGTGCCAGCAGCGATAGCGGGAGGGGGTCCTACAATGAGCAGTTCTTC.

The rearrangement joins TRBV7-6 to TRBJ2-1; D unclear. The V end lost 3 bases, the J end lost 8 bases, and 5 bases lay between the germline ends. Per germline, CDR1 SGHVS and CDR2 FNYEAQ. CDR3 length: 11 amino acids. CDR3 DNA sequence: TGTGCCAGCAGCTTCGCGGATGAGCAGTTCTTC. Its translation is CASSFADEQFF.

The V and J genes are TRBV18 and TRBJ2-7; D ambiguous. The CDR3 consists of 17 residues. Germline CDR1 is KGHSH and CDR2 is LQKENI. Trimming stripped 4 bases from V and 2 bases from J, with 21 bases between. Written as DNA, the CDR3 is TGTGCCAGCTCACTTAACACCGCGAGAGACTTTACCTACGAGCAGTACTTC. It is translated as CASSLNTARDFTYEQYF.

The rearrangement links TRBV9 to TRBJ2-2; 13 nucleotides align to TRBD2. Germline lookup yields CDR1 SGDLS and CDR2 YYNGEE. This CDR3 region has 16 residues. With 4 bases clipped from V and 7 bases from J, the junction kept 7 bases outside the gene matches. CDR3 sequence reads: CASSRGLAGSGGELFF. In nucleotides, the CDR3 is TGTGCCAGCAGCCGGGGACTAGCGGGATCCGGCGGGGAGCTGTTTTTT.

The genes are TRBV13 and TRBJ2-5; unclear D gene. CDR1 PRHDT and CDR2 FYEKMQ come from the germline V gene (reference sequence). This CDR3 spans 11 amino acids. The V end lost 6 bases, the J end lost 2 bases, and 4 bases lay between the germline ends. CDR3 amino acids: CASSQQETQYF. The CDR3 DNA reads TGTGCCAGCAGTCAACAAGAGACCCAGTACTTC.

The chain recombines TRBV18 with TRBJ2-1; D may be TRBD2 (5 bases). The CDR3 sequence is 13 residues long. Deletions cut 5 bases from V and 9 bases from J, with 14 bases between. Looked up from germline, CDR1 is KGHSH and CDR2 is LQKENI. The CDR3 DNA is TGTGCCAGCTCAACCGCCGGCGGGCCTGAGCAGTTCTTC. Its translation is CASSTAGGPEQFF.

This clone was counted once. The CDR3 DNA is TGTGCCAGCAGTGCGGGGGAGGGCAATCAGCCCCAGCATTTT. Translation: CASSAGEGNQPQHF. V is TRBV2 and J is TRBJ1-5; weak D call: TRBD1 (5 bases). CDR1 is SNHLY, CDR2 FYNNEI, per germline. CDR3 size: 14 residues. V was pared by 4 bases and J by 2 bases, with 9 bases between.

The chain couples TRBV28 to TRBJ1-6, with TRBD1 matching over 7 bases. Germline lookup yields CDR1 MDHEN and CDR2 SYDVKM. The ends lost 5 bases at V and 7 bases at J; junction bases unmatched: 8. The CDR3 extends over 15 amino acids. CDR3: CASSLTGIRNSPLHF. The CDR3 DNA reads TGTGCCAGCAGTCTGACAGGGATCAGGAATTCACCCCTCCACTTT.

This chain joins TRBV6-1 and TRBJ1-2; TRBD1 might be the D (5 bases). Trimming removed 11 bases from V and 5 bases from J, with 21 bases in between. The CDR3 runs 14 residues. The germline V gene has CDR1 MNHNS and CDR2 SASEGT. CDR3 DNA sequence: TGTGCCGGAAACCAACCGGGGACTACTTATGGCTACACCTTC. It encodes CAGNQPGTTYGYTF.

The genes are TRBV9 and TRBJ2-3; D may be TRBD2 (6 bases). Germline CDR1 reads SGDLS; CDR2 reads YYNGEE. CDR3 size: 14 residues. V lost 2 bases, J lost 5 bases, and 12 bases lay in between. The CDR3 sequence is CASSVSRELDTQYF. Here the CDR3 DNA reads TGTGCCAGCAGCGTTAGCCGGGAGTTAGATACGCAGTATTTT. Supplemented by reference TRBV9 and TRBJ2-3, the full variable domain reads DSGVTQTPKHLITATGQRVTLRCSPRSGDLSVYWYQQSLDQGLQFLIQYYNGEERAKGNILERFSAQQFPDLHSELNLSSLELGDSALYFCASSVSRELDTQYFGPGTRLTVL.

The V gene is TRBV2, the J gene TRBJ2-5, with 7 bases aligning to TRBD2. Per the germline V gene, CDR1 is SNHLY and CDR2 is FYNNEI. V shed 7 bases, J shed 5 bases, and the junction held 10 bases outside the gene matches. CDR3 length: 14 residues. CDR3 loop: CASNLGRDGETQYF. CDR3 nucleotide sequence: TGTGCCAGCAATTTAGGGAGGGACGGGGAGACCCAGTACTTC. Based on the CDR3 plus reference TRBV2 and TRBJ2-5, the full variable domain is EPEVTQTPSHQVTQMGQEVILRCVPISNHLYFYWYRQILGQKVEFLVSFYNNEISEKSEIFDDQFSVERPDGSNFTLKIRSTKLEDSAMYFCASNLGRDGETQYFGPGTRLLVL.

This chain joins TRBV5-4 and TRBJ2-1; D might be TRBD2 (6 bases). There are 15 residues in the CDR3. The ends were cut back, 0 bases at V and 0 bases at J, with 7 bases in the middle. Per the germline V gene, CDR1 is SGHNT and CDR2 is YYREEE (reference sequence). CDR3 in DNA: TGTGCCAGCAGCTTGGTACTAGCCTCCTACAATGAGCAGTTCTTC. Encoded protein: CASSLVLASYNEQFF.

The CDR3 loop reads CASSRTGNTGELFF. The CDR3 nucleotides read TGTGCCAGCAGCAGGACAGGGAACACCGGGGAGCTGTTTTTT. The chain couples TRBV6-5 to TRBJ2-2, with 7 bases fitting TRBD1. Germline V lookup: CDR1 MNHEY, CDR2 SVGAGI. The CDR3 covers 14 residues. V lost 6 bases and J lost 1; bases outside the gene matches: 2.

This clone showed up just once. The chain's CDR3 is CASSFGGNTGELFF. CDR3 nucleotides: TGCGCCAGCAGCTTTGGCGGGAACACCGGGGAGCTGTTTTTT. The gene calls are TRBV5-1 and TRBJ2-2; D gene ambiguous. CDR1 and CDR2 from the germline V gene are SGHRS and YFSETQ. This CDR3 contains 14 residues. V lost 2 bases and J lost 1, with 6 bases in between.

The chain has TRBV7-2 and TRBJ2-6; weak D call: TRBD1 (6 bases). The V and J ends lost 5 bases and 2 bases respectively, with 19 bases between them. This CDR3 contains 18 residues. Germline V gene sequence: CDR1 SGHTA, CDR2 FQGNSA. CDR3 protein: CASSPKVRGATGANVLTF. CDR3 sequence (DNA): TGTGCCAGCAGCCCAAAGGTCAGGGGCGCGACTGGGGCCAACGTCCTGACTTTC.

The V and J genes are TRBV6-1 and TRBJ1-1, with 7 bases identical to TRBD1. Per germline, CDR1 MNHNS and CDR2 SASEGT. The V segment lost 7 bases and the J segment 6 bases; nucleotides outside the gene matches: 8. The CDR3 totals 13 residues. The CDR3 spells CASTVTGYAEAFF. The CDR3 region has the DNA TGTGCCAGCACAGTGACAGGGTATGCTGAAGCTTTCTTT.

CDR3 sequence (DNA): TGTGCCAGCAGACCCGGGACAGATAATCAGCCCCAGCATTTT. It yields the protein CASRPGTDNQPQHF. This chain joins TRBV6-6 and TRBJ1-5; the match to TRBD1 covers 7 bases. CDR3 size: 14 residues. Per germline, CDR1 MNHNY and CDR2 SVGAGI (reference sequence). V dropped 6 bases and J dropped 4; count of bases not matched to a gene: 6.

This clone was picked up one time. The chain uses TRBV6-1 and TRBJ2-7; 9 bases match TRBD2. Per germline, CDR1 MNHNS and CDR2 SASEGT. V lost 6 bases to trimming and J lost 4 bases; unmatched junction nucleotides: 7. CDR3 length: 14 residues. The CDR3 here is CASSPTSGPYEQYF. The CDR3 DNA follows: TGTGCCAGCAGCCCCACTAGCGGGCCTTACGAGCAGTACTTC.

V gene TRBV10-3 combines with J gene TRBJ1-1; D gene uncertain. CDR3 length: 14 amino acids. In germline, CDR1 is ENHRY, CDR2 SYGVKD. The germline V and J ends were trimmed by 6 bases and 1 base, with 12 bases remaining between them. DNA for the CDR3: TGTGCCATCAGGGCAGGAGGGAGGAACACTGAAGCTTTCTTT. Protein: CAIRAGGRNTEAFF.

The rearrangement links TRBV29-1 to TRBJ2-1; D is uncertain. V lost 7 bases to trimming and J lost 10 bases, with 17 bases between them. The CDR3 runs 12 residues. The germline V gene encodes CDR1 SQVTM and CDR2 ANQGSEA. CDR3 residues: CSALFQSYEQFF. CDR3 DNA: TGCAGCGCCCTTTTTCAATCCTACGAGCAGTTCTTC.